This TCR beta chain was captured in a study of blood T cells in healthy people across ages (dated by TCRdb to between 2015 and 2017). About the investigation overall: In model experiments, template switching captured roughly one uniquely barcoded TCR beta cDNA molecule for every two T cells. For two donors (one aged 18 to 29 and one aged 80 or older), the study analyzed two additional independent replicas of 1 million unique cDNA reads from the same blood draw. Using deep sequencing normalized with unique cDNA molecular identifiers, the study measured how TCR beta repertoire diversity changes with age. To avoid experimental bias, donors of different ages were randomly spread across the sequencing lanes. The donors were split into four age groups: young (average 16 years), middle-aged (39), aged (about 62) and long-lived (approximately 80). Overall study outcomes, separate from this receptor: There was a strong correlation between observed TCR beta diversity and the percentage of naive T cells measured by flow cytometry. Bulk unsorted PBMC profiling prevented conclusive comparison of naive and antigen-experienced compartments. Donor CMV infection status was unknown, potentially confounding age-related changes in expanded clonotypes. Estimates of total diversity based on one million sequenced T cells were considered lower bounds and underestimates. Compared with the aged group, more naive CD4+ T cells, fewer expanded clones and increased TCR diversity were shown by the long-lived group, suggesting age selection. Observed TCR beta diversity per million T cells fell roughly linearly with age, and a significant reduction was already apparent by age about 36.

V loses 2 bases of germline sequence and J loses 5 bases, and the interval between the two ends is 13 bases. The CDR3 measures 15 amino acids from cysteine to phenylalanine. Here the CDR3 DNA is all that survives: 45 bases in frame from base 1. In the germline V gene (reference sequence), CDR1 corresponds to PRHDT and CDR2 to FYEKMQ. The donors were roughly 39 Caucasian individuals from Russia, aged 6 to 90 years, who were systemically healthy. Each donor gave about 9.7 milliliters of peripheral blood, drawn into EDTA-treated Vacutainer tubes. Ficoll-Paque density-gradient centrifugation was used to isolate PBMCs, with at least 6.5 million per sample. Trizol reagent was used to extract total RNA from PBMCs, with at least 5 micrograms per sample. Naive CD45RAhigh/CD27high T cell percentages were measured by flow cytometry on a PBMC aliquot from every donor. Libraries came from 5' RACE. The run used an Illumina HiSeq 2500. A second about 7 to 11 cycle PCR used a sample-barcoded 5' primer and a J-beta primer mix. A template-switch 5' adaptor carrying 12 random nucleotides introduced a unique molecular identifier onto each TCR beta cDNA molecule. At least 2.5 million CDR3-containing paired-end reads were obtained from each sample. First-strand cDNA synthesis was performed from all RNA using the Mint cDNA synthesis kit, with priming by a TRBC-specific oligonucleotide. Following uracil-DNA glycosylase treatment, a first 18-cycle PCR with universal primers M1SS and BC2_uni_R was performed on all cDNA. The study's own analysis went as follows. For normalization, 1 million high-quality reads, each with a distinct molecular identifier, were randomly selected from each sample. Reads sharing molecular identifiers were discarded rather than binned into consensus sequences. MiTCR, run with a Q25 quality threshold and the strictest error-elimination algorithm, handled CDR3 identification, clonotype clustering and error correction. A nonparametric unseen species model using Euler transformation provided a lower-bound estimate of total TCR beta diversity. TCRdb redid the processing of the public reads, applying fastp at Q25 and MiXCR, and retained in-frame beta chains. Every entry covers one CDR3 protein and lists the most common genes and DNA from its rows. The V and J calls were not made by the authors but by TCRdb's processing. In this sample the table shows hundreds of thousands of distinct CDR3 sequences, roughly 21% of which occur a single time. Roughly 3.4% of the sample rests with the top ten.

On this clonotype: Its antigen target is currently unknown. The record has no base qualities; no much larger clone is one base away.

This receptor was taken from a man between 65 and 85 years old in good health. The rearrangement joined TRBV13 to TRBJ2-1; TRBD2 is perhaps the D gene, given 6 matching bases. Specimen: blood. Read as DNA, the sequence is TGTGCCAGCAGCTTATTCGGGAGAGTTGACAATGAGCAGTTCTTC. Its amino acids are CASSLFGRVDNEQFF.